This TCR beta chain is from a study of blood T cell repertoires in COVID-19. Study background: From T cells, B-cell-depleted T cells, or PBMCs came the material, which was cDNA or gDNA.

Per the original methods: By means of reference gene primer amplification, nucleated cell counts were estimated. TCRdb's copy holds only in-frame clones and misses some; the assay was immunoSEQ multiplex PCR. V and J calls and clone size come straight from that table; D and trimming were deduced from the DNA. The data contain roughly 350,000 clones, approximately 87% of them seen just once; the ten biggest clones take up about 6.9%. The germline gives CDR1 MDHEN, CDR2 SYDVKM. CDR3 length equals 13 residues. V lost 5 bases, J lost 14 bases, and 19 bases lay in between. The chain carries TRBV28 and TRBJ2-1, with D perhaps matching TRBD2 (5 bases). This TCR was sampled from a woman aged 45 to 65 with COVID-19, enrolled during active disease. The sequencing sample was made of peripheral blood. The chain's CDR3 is CASSPRPSPEKFF. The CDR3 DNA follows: TGTGCCAGCAGTCCCCGGCCTAGCCCCGAGAAGTTCTTC.